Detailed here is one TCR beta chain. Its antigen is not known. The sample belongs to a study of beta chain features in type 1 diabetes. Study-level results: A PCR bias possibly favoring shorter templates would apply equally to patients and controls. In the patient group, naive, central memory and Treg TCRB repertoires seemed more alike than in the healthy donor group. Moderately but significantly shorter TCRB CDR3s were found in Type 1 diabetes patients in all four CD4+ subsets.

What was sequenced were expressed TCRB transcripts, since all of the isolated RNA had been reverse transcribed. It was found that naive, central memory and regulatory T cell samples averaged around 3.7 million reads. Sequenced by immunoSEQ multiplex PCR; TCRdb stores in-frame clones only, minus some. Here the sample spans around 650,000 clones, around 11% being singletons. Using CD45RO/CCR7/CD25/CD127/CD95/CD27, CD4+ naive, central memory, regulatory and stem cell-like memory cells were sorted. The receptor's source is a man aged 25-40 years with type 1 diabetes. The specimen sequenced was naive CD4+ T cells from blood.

The CDR3 nucleotides read TGCGCCAGCAGCGACGACAGGGTGAACACTGAAGCTTTCTTT. Protein: CASSDDRVNTEAFF. The chain has TRBV5-1 and TRBJ1-1, with 7 nucleotides matching TRBD1. CDR1 is SGHRS, CDR2 YFSETQ, per germline. The CDR3 is 14 amino acids. Germline trimming cut 4 bases from V and 0 bases from J; bases unmatched to any gene: 3.